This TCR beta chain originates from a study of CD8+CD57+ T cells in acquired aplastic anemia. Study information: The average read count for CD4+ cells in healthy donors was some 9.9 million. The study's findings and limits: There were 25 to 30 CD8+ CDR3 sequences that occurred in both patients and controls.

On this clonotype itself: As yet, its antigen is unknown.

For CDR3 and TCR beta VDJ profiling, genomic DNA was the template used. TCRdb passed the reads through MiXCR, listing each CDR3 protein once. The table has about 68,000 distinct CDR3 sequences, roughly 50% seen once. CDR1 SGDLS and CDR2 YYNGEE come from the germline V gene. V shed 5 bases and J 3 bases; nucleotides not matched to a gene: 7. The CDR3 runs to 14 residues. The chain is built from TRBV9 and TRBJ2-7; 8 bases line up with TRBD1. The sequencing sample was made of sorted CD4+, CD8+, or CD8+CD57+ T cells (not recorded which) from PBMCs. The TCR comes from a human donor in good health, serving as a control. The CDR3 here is CASRLTGASYEQYF. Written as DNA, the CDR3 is TGTGCCAGCAGATTGACAGGGGCGAGCTACGAGCAGTACTTC.